The rows below give T cell receptor beta chains drawn from one sample of a study of T cell repertoires in cytomegalovirus infection. Each CDR3 protein gets one entry after TCRdb re-called the reads with MiXCR. The sample lists almost 500,000 distinct CDR3 sequences, about 11% occurring once. The sequencing sample was made of PBMCs. The origin of the receptors is a human donor in good health (CMV status not recorded). Some clones in this sample may be carry-over from other donors' samples. Both conserved end residues are part of each CDR3. Fields, in order: J gene, clone size, V gene, D gene, CDR3 protein, CDR3 DNA. A D gene is named only where the DNA matches it firmly. Clone size, where shown, is once, few, many, or a class for clones that have expanded.

>TRBJ2-1|-|TRBV9|-
CASSEAGSGWQFF
TGTGCCAGCAGCGAGGCCGGTTCCGGGTGGCAGTTCTTC
>TRBJ2-2|few|TRBV24-1|TRBD2
CATSDGTSGLTGELFF
TGTGCCACCAGTGACGGGACTAGCGGACTCACCGGGGAGCTGTTTTTT
>TRBJ2-3|few|TRBV6-5|TRBD2
CASRPGLAGEDTQYF
TGTGCCAGCAGACCGGGACTAGCGGGAGAAGATACGCAGTATTTT
>TRBJ1-4|-|TRBV20-1|-
CSARDRTTNEKLFF
TGCAGTGCTAGGGACCGCACAACTAATGAAAAACTGTTTTTT
>TRBJ2-7|many|TRBV7-9|TRBD2
CASSSETSVPYF
TGTGCCAGCAGCTCCGAGACTAGCGTTCCGTACTTC
>TRBJ2-3|few|TRBV29-1|-
CSALASSTNTQYF
TGCAGCGCCCTAGCGTCAAGCACAAATACGCAGTATTTT
>TRBJ1-2|many|TRBV5-4|TRBD1
CASSLGQGALGYTF
TGTGCCAGCAGCCTGGGACAGGGGGCTTTGGGCTACACCTTC
>TRBJ2-1|many|TRBV6-1|-
CASSDGVGNEQFF
TGTGCCAGCAGTGATGGGGTGGGCAATGAGCAGTTCTTC
>TRBJ2-7|many|TRBV12-3/TRBV12-4|-
CASSLQGLPYEQYF
TGTGCCAGCAGTTTACAGGGTCTCCCCTACGAGCAGTACTTC
>TRBJ2-1|many|TRBV28|TRBD2
CASTLLREGYNEQFF
TGTGCCAGCACCCTGTTGCGGGAGGGATACAATGAGCAGTTCTTC
>TRBJ2-5|many|TRBV19|-
CASSEQGPQETQYF
TGTGCCAGTAGTGAACAGGGCCCTCAAGAGACCCAGTACTTC
>TRBJ1-6|many|TRBV3-1|-
CASSPTPGNSPLHF
TGTGCCAGCAGTCCCACACCGGGGAATTCACCCCTCCACTTT
>TRBJ1-1|many|TRBV7-6|-
CASSLGSPAANTEAFF
TGTGCCAGCAGCTTGGGGTCACCGGCGGCGAACACTGAAGCTTTCTTT
>TRBJ1-6|many|TRBV6-2/TRBV6-3|-
CASTSRGGRGSPLHF
TGTGCCAGCACCTCCCGAGGGGGTCGCGGGTCACCCCTCCACTTT
>TRBJ1-5|many|TRBV4-2|TRBD1
CASSQVTGGGQPQHF
TGTGCCAGCAGCCAAGTGACAGGGGGCGGTCAGCCCCAGCATTTT
>TRBJ1-2|many|TRBV25-1|-
CATYFLPGGREYGYTF
TGTGCCACCTACTTCCTGCCCGGGGGGCGAGAATATGGCTACACCTTC
>TRBJ2-3|-|TRBV6-4|TRBD2
CASSHSGGAADTQYF
TGTGCCAGCAGTCATAGCGGGGGGGCCGCAGATACGCAGTATTTT
>TRBJ1-5|many|TRBV6-2/TRBV6-3|-
CASSYSSFDGPQHF
TGTGCCAGCAGTTACTCGAGCTTCGATGGGCCCCAGCATTTT
>TRBJ1-5|-|TRBV30|-
CAWSGQLKNQPQHF
TGTGCCTGGAGTGGACAGTTAAAAAATCAGCCCCAGCATTTT
>TRBJ1-1|-|TRBV2|-
CASSEARETNTEAFF
TGTGCCAGCAGTGAAGCGAGGGAGACAAACACTGAAGCTTTCTTT
>TRBJ2-1|few|TRBV19|TRBD2
CASSKGLAGGPEQFF
TGTGCCAGTAGTAAAGGGCTAGCGGGGGGCCCTGAGCAGTTCTTC
>TRBJ2-3|-|TRBV5-4|-
CASSSRTRTDTQYF
TGTGCCAGCAGCTCAAGGACCCGCACAGATACGCAGTATTTT
>TRBJ2-3|many|TRBV7-2|TRBD2
CASSRTSGVTDTQYF
TGTGCCAGCAGTAGAACTAGCGGGGTTACAGATACGCAGTATTTT
>TRBJ2-1|many|TRBV7-6|-
CASSLDNEQFF
TGTGCCAGCAGCTTAGATAATGAGCAGTTCTTC
>TRBJ1-5|many|TRBV10-3|-
CAISLQGGNQPQHF
TGTGCCATCAGCCTACAGGGTGGCAATCAGCCCCAGCATTTT
>TRBJ2-2|many|TRBV5-1|-
CASSYRNTGELFF
TGCGCCAGCAGTTATAGAAACACCGGGGAGCTGTTTTTT
>TRBJ1-1|many|TRBV5-4|-
CASSRMANTEAFF
TGTGCCAGCAGCCGAATGGCGAACACTGAAGCTTTCTTT
>TRBJ2-7|-|TRBV20-1|-
CSAREKAGGYEQYF
TGCAGTGCTAGAGAAAAGGCTGGCGGATACGAGCAGTACTTC
>TRBJ2-2|-|TRBV27|TRBD1
CASRRDRVTGELFF
TGTGCCAGCAGGAGGGACAGAGTTACCGGGGAGCTGTTTTTT
>TRBJ1-1|few|TRBV2|-
CASPRSRNTEAFF
TGTGCCAGCCCGAGATCCCGGAACACTGAAGCTTTCTTT
>TRBJ1-2|few|TRBV20-1|-
CSARNPGTGYTF
TGCAGTGCTAGAAACCCAGGGACTGGCTACACCTTC
>TRBJ2-7|many|TRBV7-9|-
CASASGDSSTYEQYF
TGTGCCAGCGCATCGGGGGACAGCTCAACCTACGAGCAGTACTTC
>TRBJ2-5|-|TRBV5-1|-
CASSSVGEEETQYF
TGCGCCAGCAGCTCAGTCGGGGAGGAGGAGACCCAGTACTTC
>TRBJ2-7|many|TRBV29-1|TRBD1
CSVARGLETDEQYF
TGCAGCGTTGCTAGGGGGCTTGAGACCGACGAGCAGTACTTC
>TRBJ1-1|many|TRBV4-1|-
CASSQVFTGGMNTEAFF
TGCGCCAGCAGCCAAGTTTTTACGGGAGGGATGAACACTGAAGCTTTCTTT
>TRBJ1-1|many|TRBV4-1|-
CASSQGPSRGTEAFF
TGCGCCAGCAGCCAGGGTCCATCAAGGGGCACTGAAGCTTTCTTT
>TRBJ1-1|-|TRBV19|-
CASRGAPEAFF
TGTGCCAGTAGGGGGGCCCCTGAAGCTTTCTTT
>TRBJ1-1|many|TRBV3-1|-
CASRKGAEAFF
TGTGCCAGCAGAAAAGGGGCTGAAGCTTTCTTT
>TRBJ2-1|many|TRBV7-9|-
CASSPYRDSYNEQFF
TGTGCCAGCAGCCCCTACAGAGACTCCTACAATGAGCAGTTCTTC
>TRBJ2-6|many|TRBV7-6|TRBD2
CASSLRLAGVSGANVLTF
TGTGCCAGCAGCCTCAGACTAGCGGGAGTATCCGGGGCCAACGTCCTGACTTTC
>TRBJ1-1|many|TRBV27|-
CASSLWPWGTEAFF
TGTGCCAGCAGTTTATGGCCTTGGGGGACTGAAGCTTTCTTT
>TRBJ1-2|many|TRBV6-1|TRBD1
CASSDRTGGFGYTF
TGTGCCAGCAGTGACAGGACAGGGGGCTTTGGCTACACCTTC
>TRBJ2-7|many|TRBV6-6|TRBD2
CASTNPRLAGGPREQYF
TGTGCCAGCACCAACCCCCGACTAGCGGGAGGGCCTCGCGAGCAGTACTTC
>TRBJ2-3|many|TRBV28|TRBD2
CASSPSRLAGADTQYF
TGTGCCAGCAGCCCCTCCAGACTAGCGGGAGCAGATACGCAGTATTTT
>TRBJ2-7|many|TRBV5-5|-
CASSTDLSYEQYF
TGTGCCAGCAGCACGGACTTATCCTACGAGCAGTACTTC
>TRBJ1-2|-|TRBV6-1|TRBD1
CASSATGQGRGYTF
TGTGCCAGCAGTGCTACGGGACAGGGTAGGGGCTACACCTTC
>TRBJ2-1|-|TRBV6-4|-
CAAWLGQGRKANEQFF
TGTGCCGCCTGGTTGGGCCAGGGACGCAAGGCTAATGAGCAGTTCTTC
>TRBJ1-4|many|TRBV7-9|TRBD1
CASSLEGGAAVEKLFF
TGTGCCAGCAGCTTAGAAGGGGGCGCGGCGGTTGAAAAACTGTTTTTT
>TRBJ2-1|many|TRBV12-3/TRBV12-4|-
CASSSTGRRSPWGYNEQFF
TGTGCCAGCAGCTCAACGGGACGGCGGTCACCCTGGGGTTACAATGAGCAGTTCTTC
>TRBJ1-3|few|TRBV5-6|-
CASSLLWGARNTIYF
TGTGCCAGCAGCCTGCTCTGGGGGGCTCGGAACACCATATATTTT
>TRBJ2-3|many|TRBV7-6|TRBD1
CASSPWDRSTDTQYF
TGTGCCAGCAGCCCGTGGGACAGGTCAACAGATACGCAGTATTTT
>TRBJ1-1|-|TRBV28|-
CASSFFGQGAMNTEAFF
TGTGCCAGCAGTTTTTTTGGCCAGGGAGCCATGAACACTGAAGCTTTCTTT
>TRBJ1-2|few|TRBV18|-
CASSNLGDDYTF
TGTGCCAGCTCGAACTTGGGGGATGACTACACCTTC
>TRBJ1-1|few|TRBV30|-
CAWWKGGNTEAFF
TGTGCCTGGTGGAAAGGAGGGAACACTGAAGCTTTCTTT
>TRBJ2-7|few|TRBV5-1|-
CASSSGLSNEQYF
TGCGCCAGCAGCTCTGGGTTGAGCAACGAGCAGTACTTC
>TRBJ1-2|many|TRBV11-2|-
CASSPAGGVYGYTF
TGTGCCAGCAGCCCAGCTGGGGGGGTTTATGGCTACACCTTC
>TRBJ2-1|many|TRBV7-3|TRBD2
CASSLSGLAGDTVNNEQFF
TGTGCCAGCAGCTTATCGGGGCTAGCGGGAGACACCGTAAACAATGAGCAGTTCTTC